This T cell receptor (beta chain) derives from a study of T cell repertoires in aging, cancer and after chemotherapy (dated by TCRdb to between 2018 and 2020). A note on the overall study: Six donor age groups were covered, ranging from 30 or younger up to 70 or older, and each group contained at least three individuals. The full dataset contained 8.5 million to 10 million TCR reads. Alongside under 100 healthy donors serving as a reference group, the cohort included some 210 cancer patients, of whom about 94 had hematological cancers and 110 to 140 had solid cancers. Control TCR repertoires from healthy donors were recorded over several months to years, and clear clonal overlap was observed across re-sampling. To examine immunoaging and T cell reconstitution after chemotherapy, the study profiled TCR beta repertoires in peripheral blood from healthy donors and cancer patients. What the authors observed across the whole study: Compared with age-matched healthy donors, untreated patients with either hematological or solid cancers had significantly lower TCR diversity in the blood along with higher clonality. Median generation probability increased over the chemotherapy interval in both cancer cohorts, suggesting repertoire reconstitution through rebound thymic output. The authors noted that the repertoire data do not allow conclusions about immunological memory after chemotherapy. In healthy donors, the decline in TCR diversity with age was mainly due to loss of richness, whereas in cancer patients loss of evenness also played a role.

Points on this clonotype: Which antigen it targets is not known. The record has no base qualities; no much larger clone is one base away.

TCR beta rearrangements were amplified from genomic DNA isolated from peripheral blood, not from sorted cells or RNA. Counted from cysteine to phenylalanine, this CDR3 has 21 amino acids. Only the CDR3 part of the read is kept: 63 bases, read in frame from the first base. V is clipped by 4 bases and J by 8 bases, and the sequence between their germline boundaries is 33 bases long. Multiplex touch-down PCR with a mixed TRB-A/B primer pool was used to amplify rearranged TRB sequences covering the V, D and J segments. Illumina adapters and sample indices were attached to the amplicons through two consecutive PCR reactions run with Phusion HS II polymerase. Amplicons were gel-purified with the NucleoSpin Gel and PCR Clean-up kit, then checked with Qubit and an Agilent 2100 Bioanalyzer. Sequencing of libraries was carried out on an Illumina MiSeq in 600-cycle, single-indexed, paired-end runs. The study's own analysis went as follows. TRB sequences were processed with MiXCR versions 2.12 and 3.0.5. Each unique CDR3 nucleotide sequence was counted as one clone, and only productive sequences with at least two reads were retained. The repertoire metrics were Shannon diversity, evenness, clonality (defined as one minus evenness), and alpha-parameterized diversity profiles covering alpha 0 to 5. The IGoR algorithm was used to compute generation probabilities of clones in paired pre- and post-chemotherapy samples. In-frame beta chains were kept once TCRdb had trimmed the public reads at Q25 with fastp and called clones with MiXCR. Duplicate CDR3 protein sequences are folded into a single record with the most common DNA and genes. The authors' filters were not applied to this entry. A total of over 10,000 distinct CDR3 sequences appear in this sample, roughly 26% of them only once. Together, the top ten hold 45% to 50% of the sample.

The chain couples TRBV12-3 or TRBV12-4 to TRBJ1-6; TRBD1 is a weak D gene call, 5 bases matching. The receptor was derived from a human donor in good health. Material for sequencing was blood. The DNA sequence reads TGTGCCAGCAGTTCAAGCAGTTTTAGCCGCAGGGTGTTGGTTTACGATTCACCCCTCCACTTT. Its protein product is CASSSSSFSRRVLVYDSPLHF.